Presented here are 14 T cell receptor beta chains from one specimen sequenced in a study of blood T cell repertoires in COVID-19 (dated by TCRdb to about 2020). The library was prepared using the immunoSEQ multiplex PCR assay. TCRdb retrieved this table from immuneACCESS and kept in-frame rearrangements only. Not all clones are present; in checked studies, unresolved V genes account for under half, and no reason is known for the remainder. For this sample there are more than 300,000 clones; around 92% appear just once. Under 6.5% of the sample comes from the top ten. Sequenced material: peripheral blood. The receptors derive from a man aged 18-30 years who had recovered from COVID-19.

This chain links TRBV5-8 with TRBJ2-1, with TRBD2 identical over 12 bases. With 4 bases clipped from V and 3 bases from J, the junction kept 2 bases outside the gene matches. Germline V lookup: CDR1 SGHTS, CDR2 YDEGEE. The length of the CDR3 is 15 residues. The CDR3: CASSMGLAGYNEQFF. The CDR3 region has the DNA TGTGCCAGCAGCATGGGACTAGCGGGCTACAATGAGCAGTTCTTC.

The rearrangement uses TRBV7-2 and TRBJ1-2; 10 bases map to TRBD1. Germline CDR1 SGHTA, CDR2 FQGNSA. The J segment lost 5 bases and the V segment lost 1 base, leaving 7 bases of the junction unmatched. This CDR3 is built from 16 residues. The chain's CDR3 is CASSLGLTGGGYGYTF. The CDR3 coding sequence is TGTGCCAGCAGCTTAGGGTTGACAGGGGGCGGTTATGGCTACACCTTC. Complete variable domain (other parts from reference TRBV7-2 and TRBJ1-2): GAGVSQSPSNKVTEKGKDVELRCDPISGHTALYWYRQSLGQGLEFLIYFQGNSAPDKSGLPSDRFSAERTGGSVSTLTIQRTQQEDSAVYLCASSLGLTGGGYGYTFGSGTRLTVV.

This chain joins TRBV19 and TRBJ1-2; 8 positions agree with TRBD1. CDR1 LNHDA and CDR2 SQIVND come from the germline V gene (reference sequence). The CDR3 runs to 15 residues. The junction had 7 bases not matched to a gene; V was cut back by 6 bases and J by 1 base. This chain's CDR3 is CASRRRQGINYGYTF. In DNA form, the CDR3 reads TGTGCCAGTAGACGACGACAGGGGATTAACTATGGCTACACCTTC.

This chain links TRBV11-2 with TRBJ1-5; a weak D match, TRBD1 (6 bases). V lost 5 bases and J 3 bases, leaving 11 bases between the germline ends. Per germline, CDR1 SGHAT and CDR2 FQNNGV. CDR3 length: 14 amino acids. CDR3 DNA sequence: TGTGCCAGCAGCCCCCCGGGACACAATCAGCCCCAGCATTTT. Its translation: CASSPPGHNQPQHF.

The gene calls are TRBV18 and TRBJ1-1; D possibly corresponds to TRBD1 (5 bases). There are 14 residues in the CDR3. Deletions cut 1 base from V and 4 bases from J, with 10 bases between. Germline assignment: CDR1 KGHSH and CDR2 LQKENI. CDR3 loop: CASSPRSQGTEAFF. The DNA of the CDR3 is TGTGCCAGCTCACCACGGTCTCAGGGCACTGAAGCTTTCTTT.

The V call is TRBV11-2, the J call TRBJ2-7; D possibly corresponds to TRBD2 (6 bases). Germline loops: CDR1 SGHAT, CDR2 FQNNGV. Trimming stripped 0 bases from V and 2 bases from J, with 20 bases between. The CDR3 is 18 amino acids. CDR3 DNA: TGTGCCAGCAGCTTAGAATCCATTCCGGGACTTAAGACCTACGAGCAGTACTTC. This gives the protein CASSLESIPGLKTYEQYF.

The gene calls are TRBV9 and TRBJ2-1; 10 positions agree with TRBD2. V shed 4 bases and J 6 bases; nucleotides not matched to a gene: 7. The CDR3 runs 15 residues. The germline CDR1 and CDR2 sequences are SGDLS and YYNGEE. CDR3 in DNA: TGTGCCAGCAGCCCCTCTAGCGGGAGAGGCAATGAGCAGTTCTTC. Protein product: CASSPSSGRGNEQFF.

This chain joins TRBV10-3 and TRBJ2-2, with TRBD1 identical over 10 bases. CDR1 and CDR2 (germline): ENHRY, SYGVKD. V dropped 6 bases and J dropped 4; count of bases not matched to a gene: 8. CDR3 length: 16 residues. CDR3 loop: CAIREDGQGVTGELFF. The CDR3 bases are TGTGCCATCAGGGAAGATGGACAGGGGGTCACCGGGGAGCTGTTTTTT.

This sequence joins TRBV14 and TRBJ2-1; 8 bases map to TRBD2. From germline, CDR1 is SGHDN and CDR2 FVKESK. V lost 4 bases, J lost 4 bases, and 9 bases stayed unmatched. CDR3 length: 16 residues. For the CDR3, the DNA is TGTGCCAGCAGCCTCCGGGAGGGGGGCAGGTACAATGAGCAGTTCTTC. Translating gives CASSLREGGRYNEQFF.

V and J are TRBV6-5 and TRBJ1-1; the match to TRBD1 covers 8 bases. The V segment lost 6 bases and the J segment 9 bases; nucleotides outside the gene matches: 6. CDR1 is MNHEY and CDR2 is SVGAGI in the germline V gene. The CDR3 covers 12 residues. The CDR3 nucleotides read TGTGCCAGCAGCAACGGACAGGGAAAAGCTTTCTTT. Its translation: CASSNGQGKAFF.

DNA for the CDR3: TGTGCCAGCAGTTTAGGGGGCCTATACACTGAAGCTTTCTTT. Amino acids: CASSLGGLYTEAFF. The V call is TRBV27, the J call TRBJ1-1; weak D call: TRBD1 (6 bases). There are 14 residues in the CDR3. The V and J ends lost 2 bases and 3 bases respectively, with 10 bases between them. Germline loops: CDR1 MNHEY, CDR2 SMNVEV (reference sequence).

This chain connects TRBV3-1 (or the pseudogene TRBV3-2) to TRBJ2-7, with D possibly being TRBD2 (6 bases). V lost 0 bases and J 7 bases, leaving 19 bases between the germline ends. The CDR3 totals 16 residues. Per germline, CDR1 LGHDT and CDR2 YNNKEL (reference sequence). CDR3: CASSQEGAGRRAEQYF. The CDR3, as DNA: TGTGCCAGCAGCCAAGAAGGAGCGGGCCGGCGGGCAGAGCAGTACTTC.

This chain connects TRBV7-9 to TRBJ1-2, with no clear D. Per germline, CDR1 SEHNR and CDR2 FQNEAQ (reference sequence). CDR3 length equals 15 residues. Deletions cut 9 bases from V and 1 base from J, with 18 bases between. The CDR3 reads CASNRRGFLNYGYTF. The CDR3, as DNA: TGTGCCAGTAATCGACGCGGGTTCCTTAACTATGGCTACACCTTC.

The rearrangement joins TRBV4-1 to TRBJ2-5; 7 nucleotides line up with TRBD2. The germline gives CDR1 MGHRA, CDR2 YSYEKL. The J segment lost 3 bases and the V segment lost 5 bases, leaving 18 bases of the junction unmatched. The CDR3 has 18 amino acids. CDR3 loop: CASSKSETLGLVEETQYF. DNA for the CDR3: TGCGCCAGCAGCAAATCGGAAACCCTTGGACTAGTGGAAGAGACCCAGTACTTC.